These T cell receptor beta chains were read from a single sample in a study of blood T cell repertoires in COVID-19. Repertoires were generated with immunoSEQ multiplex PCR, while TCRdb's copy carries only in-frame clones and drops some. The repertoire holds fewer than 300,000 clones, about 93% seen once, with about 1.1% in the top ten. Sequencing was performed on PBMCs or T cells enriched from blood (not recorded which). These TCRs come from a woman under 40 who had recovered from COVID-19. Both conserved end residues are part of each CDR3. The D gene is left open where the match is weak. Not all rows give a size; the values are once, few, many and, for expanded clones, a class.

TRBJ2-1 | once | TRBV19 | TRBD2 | CASKGLAGVGNEQFF | TGTGCCAGTAAAGGACTAGCGGGAGTGGGCAATGAGCAGTTCTTC
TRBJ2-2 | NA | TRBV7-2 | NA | CASTPGGGGSGELFF | TGTGCCAGCACCCCTGGGGGGGGCGGGTCCGGGGAGCTGTTTTTT
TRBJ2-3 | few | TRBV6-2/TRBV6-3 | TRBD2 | CASSYLAGGVTDTQYF | TGTGCCAGCAGTTACCTAGCGGGAGGCGTCACAGATACGCAGTATTTT
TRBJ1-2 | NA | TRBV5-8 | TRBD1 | CASSLGTGDYGYTF | TGTGCCAGCAGCCTGGGGACAGGGGACTATGGCTACACCTTC
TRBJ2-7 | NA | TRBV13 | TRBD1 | CASSSEPGQGVHEQYF | TGTGCCAGCAGCTCCGAACCGGGACAGGGGGTCCACGAGCAGTACTTC
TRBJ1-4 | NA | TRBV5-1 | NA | CASSGGIGMNEKLFF | TGCGCCAGCAGCGGGGGGATAGGGATGAATGAAAAACTGTTTTTT
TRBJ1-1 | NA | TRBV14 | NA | CASSQSGGRGSTEAFF | TGTGCCAGCAGCCAATCGGGGGGACGGGGTTCAACTGAAGCTTTCTTT
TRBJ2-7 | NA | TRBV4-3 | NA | CASSQGGYEQYF | TGCGCCAGCAGCCAAGGAGGTTACGAGCAGTACTTC
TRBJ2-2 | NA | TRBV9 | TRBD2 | CASSEASGSIGELFF | TGTGCCAGCAGCGAAGCTAGCGGGAGTATCGGGGAGCTGTTTTTT
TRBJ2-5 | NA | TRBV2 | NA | CASDSHLGETQYF | TGTGCCAGTGACAGCCACTTGGGGGAGACCCAGTACTTC
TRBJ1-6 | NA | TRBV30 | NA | CAWSGSLPQGAPLHF | TGTGCCTGGAGTGGAAGCCTCCCCCAAGGGGCCCCCCTCCACTTT
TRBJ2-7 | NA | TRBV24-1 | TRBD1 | CATSDPLTGGYEQYF | TGTGCCACCAGTGATCCGTTAACAGGGGGATACGAGCAGTACTTC
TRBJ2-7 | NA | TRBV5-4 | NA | CASSLGPSGIAYEQYF | TGTGCCAGCAGCTTGGGCCCCAGCGGAATTGCTTACGAGCAGTACTTC
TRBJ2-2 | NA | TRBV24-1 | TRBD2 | CATRSSGSTGELFF | TGTGCCACCAGGTCTAGCGGGAGCACCGGGGAGCTGTTTTTT
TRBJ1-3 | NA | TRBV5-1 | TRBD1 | CASSLGQGVNTIYF | TGCGCCAGCAGCCTCGGACAGGGCGTAAACACCATATATTTT
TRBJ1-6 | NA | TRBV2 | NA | CASSQGGSYNSPLHF | TGTGCCAGCAGTCAGGGAGGCTCCTATAATTCACCCCTCCACTTT
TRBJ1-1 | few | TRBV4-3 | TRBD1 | CASSQDWQGVHRNEGMNTEAFF | TGCGCCAGCAGCCAAGATTGGCAGGGGGTACACCGGAATGAGGGAATGAACACTGAAGCTTTCTTT
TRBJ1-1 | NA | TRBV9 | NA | CASSARGVNTEAFF | TGTGCCAGCAGCGCTCGGGGGGTCAACACTGAAGCTTTCTTT
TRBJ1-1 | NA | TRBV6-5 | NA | CASSSGTGNTEAFF | TGTGCCAGCAGTTCCGGAACGGGGAACACTGAAGCTTTCTTT
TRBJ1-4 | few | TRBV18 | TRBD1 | CASSLTGAEKLFF | TGTGCCAGCTCACTGACAGGGGCTGAAAAACTGTTTTTT
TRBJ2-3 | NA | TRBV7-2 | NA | CASRLQPSSTDTQYF | TGTGCCAGCAGGCTACAGCCGTCCAGCACAGATACGCAGTATTTT
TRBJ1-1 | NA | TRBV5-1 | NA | CASSDEAGQNTEAFF | TGCGCCAGCAGCGACGAGGCCGGACAGAACACTGAAGCTTTCTTT
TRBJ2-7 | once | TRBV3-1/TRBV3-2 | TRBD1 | CASSQWDSYEQYF | TGTGCCAGCAGCCAGTGGGACAGCTACGAGCAGTACTTC
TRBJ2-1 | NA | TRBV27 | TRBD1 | CASSSLSGTAYNEQFF | TGTGCCAGCAGTTCACTGTCCGGGACAGCGTACAATGAGCAGTTCTTC
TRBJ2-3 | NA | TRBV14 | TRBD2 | CASSSGLAGEADTQYF | TGTGCCAGCAGCTCGGGACTAGCGGGAGAGGCAGATACGCAGTATTTT
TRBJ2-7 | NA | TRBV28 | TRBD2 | CASSLLVAGTYEQYF | TGTGCCAGCAGTTTACTGGTAGCGGGAACCTACGAGCAGTACTTC
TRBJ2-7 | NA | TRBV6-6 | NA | CASSYSAGSVNEQYF | TGTGCCAGCAGTTACTCAGCGGGCTCGGTAAATGAGCAGTACTTC
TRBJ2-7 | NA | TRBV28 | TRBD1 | CASSGRDRLYYEQYF | TGTGCCAGCAGTGGCCGGGACAGGCTATACTACGAGCAGTACTTC
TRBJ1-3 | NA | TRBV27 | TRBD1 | CASSLQGQGTNTIYF | TGTGCCAGCAGTTTACAGGGACAGGGTACAAACACCATATATTTT
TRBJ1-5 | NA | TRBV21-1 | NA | CASSVGTLFTSIQDQPQHF | TGTGCCAGCAGCGTTGGGACACTTTTTACTTCGATCCAGGATCAGCCCCAGCATTTT
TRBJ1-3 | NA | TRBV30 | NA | CAWKSAPTGNTIYF | TGTGCCTGGAAAAGCGCTCCTACTGGAAACACCATATATTTT